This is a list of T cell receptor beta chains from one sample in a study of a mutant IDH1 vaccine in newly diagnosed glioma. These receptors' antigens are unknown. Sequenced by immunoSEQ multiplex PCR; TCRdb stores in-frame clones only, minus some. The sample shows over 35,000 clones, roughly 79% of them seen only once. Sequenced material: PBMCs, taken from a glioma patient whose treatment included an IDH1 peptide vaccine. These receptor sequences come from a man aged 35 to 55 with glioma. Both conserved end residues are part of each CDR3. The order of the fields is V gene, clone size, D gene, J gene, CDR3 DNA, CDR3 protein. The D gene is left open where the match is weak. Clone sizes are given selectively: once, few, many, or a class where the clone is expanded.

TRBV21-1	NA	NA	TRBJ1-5	TGTGCCAGCAGCTTAACGGGACAGGGGCTAAACTATAGCAATCAGCCCCAGCATTTT	CASSLTGQGLNYSNQPQHF
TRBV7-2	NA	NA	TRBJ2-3	TGTGCCAGCAGCTGGACTATGTCTTTCACAGACACGCAGTATTTT	CASSWTMSFTDTQYF
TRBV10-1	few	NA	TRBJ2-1	TGCGCCAGCAAGGGGGGCAGTACCTACAATGAGCAGTTCTTC	CASKGGSTYNEQFF
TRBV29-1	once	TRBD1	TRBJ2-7	TGCAGCGCCACCTTAGACAGGGAGAGGTACGAGCAGTACTTC	CSATLDRERYEQYF
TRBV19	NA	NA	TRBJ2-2	TGTGCCAGTAGTTCCGGTGAAAGGGACACCGGGGAGCTGTTTTTT	CASSSGERDTGELFF
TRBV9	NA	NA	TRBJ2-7	TGTGCCAGCAGCGTAGGCGATGGGGAGACCTACGAGCAGTACTTC	CASSVGDGETYEQYF
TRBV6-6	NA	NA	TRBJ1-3	TGTGCCAGCAGTTACTCGAATAATCTTCTCGGAAACACCATATATTTT	CASSYSNNLLGNTIYF
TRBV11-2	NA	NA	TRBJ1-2	TGTGCCAGCAGACCCCGACGGGGTAACTATGGCTACACCTTC	CASRPRRGNYGYTF
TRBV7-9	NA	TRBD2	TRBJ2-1	TGTGCCAGCAGCTCCGGGACTAGCCCACTCCAGGAGCAGTTCTTC	CASSSGTSPLQEQFF
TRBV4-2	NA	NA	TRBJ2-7	TGTGCCAGCAGCCAACCCCTGGCAGACTACGAGCAGTACTTC	CASSQPLADYEQYF
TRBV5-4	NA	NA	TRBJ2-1	TGTGCCAGCAGCTTGGATCCAAGCTCCTACAATGAGCAGTTCTTC	CASSLDPSSYNEQFF
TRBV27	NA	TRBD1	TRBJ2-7	TGTGCCAGCAGTTTAAAGGGGACAGCTTATACCGAGCAGTACTTC	CASSLKGTAYTEQYF
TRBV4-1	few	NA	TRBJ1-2	TGCGCCAGCAGTCGGGACGGGGGCTACACCTTC	CASSRDGGYTF
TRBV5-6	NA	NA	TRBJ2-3	TGTGCCAGCAGCTTGGAGGGGGTAAATACGCAGTATTTT	CASSLEGVNTQYF
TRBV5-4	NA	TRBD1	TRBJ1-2	TGTGCCAGCAGCTTGGACCGTACAGGGGGCTCTGGCTACACCTTC	CASSLDRTGGSGYTF
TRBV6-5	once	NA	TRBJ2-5	TGTGCCAGCAGTTTTAAAGGGCAAGAGACCCAGTACTTC	CASSFKGQETQYF
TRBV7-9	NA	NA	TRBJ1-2	TGTGCCAGCAGCCTAGAGGCTAACTATGGCTACACCTTC	CASSLEANYGYTF
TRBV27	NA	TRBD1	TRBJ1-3	TGTGCCAGCAGAGCAGGGACAGGGGGTAGCCTAAGAGGAAACACCATATATTTT	CASRAGTGGSLRGNTIYF
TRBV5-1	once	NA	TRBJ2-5	TGCGCCAGCAGCTTGGCCTTGTGGGACCAAGAGACCCAGTACTTC	CASSLALWDQETQYF
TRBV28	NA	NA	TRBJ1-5	TGTGCCAGCAGGGCCCTAGGAGGAGGCACCAGCAATCAGCCCCAGCATTTT	CASRALGGGTSNQPQHF
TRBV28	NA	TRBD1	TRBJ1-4	TGTGCCAGCAGTTTGGGGACAGGGGAAGAAAAACTGTTTTTT	CASSLGTGEEKLFF
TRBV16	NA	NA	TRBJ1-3	TGTGCCAGCAGCCTATCCCGGGCCGTGAACTCTGGAAACACCATATATTTT	CASSLSRAVNSGNTIYF
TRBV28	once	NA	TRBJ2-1	TGTGCCAGCACCCCAGTGAGGGGGGCATCCTACAATGAGCAGTTCTTC	CASTPVRGASYNEQFF
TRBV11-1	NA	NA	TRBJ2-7	TGTGCCAGCAGCTCCCAAGGGGGGCCCTACGAGCAGTACTTC	CASSSQGGPYEQYF
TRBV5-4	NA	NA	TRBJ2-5	TGTGCCAGCAGCTGGGACAACAGAGAGACCCAGTACTTC	CASSWDNRETQYF
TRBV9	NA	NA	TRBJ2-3	TGTGCCAGCAGCCCGGACATATATACGCAGTATTTT	CASSPDIYTQYF
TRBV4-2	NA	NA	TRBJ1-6	TGTGCCAGCAGCCAAGATGCAGGGGTAAAAGGTTCACCCCTCCACTTT	CASSQDAGVKGSPLHF
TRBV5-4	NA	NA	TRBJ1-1	TGTGCCAGCAGCTTGCAGCTGCCCAGGGACACTGAAGCTTTCTTT	CASSLQLPRDTEAFF
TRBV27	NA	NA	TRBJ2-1	TGTGCCAGCAGTTTGCAGGGGTGGATGGACAATGAGCAGTTCTTC	CASSLQGWMDNEQFF
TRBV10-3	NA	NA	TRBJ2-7	TGTGCCATCAGGCCCTTCGACAGCTACGAGCAGTACTTC	CAIRPFDSYEQYF
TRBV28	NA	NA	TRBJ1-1	TGTGCCAGCAGTTTATCAGGGAACACTGAAGCTTTCTTT	CASSLSGNTEAFF
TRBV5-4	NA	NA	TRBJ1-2	TGTGCCAGCAGCTTGAACAGTGCCTATGGCTACACCTTC	CASSLNSAYGYTF
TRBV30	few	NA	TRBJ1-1	TGTGCCTGGAGTGTATGGGGGCAGACCGAAGCTTTCTTT	CAWSVWGQTEAFF
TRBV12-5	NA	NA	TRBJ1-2	TGTGCTAGTGGTTTTGGGGGGATCTATGGCTACACCTTC	CASGFGGIYGYTF
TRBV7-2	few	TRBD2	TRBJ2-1	TGTGCCAGCAGCTTAGGGCTAGCGGTGAGCTCCTACAATGAGCAGTTCTTC	CASSLGLAVSSYNEQFF
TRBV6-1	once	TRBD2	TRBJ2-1	TGTGCCAGTACCTCTGCCTGGGCAGGGCGGGGGGAGCAGTTCTTC	CASTSAWAGRGEQFF
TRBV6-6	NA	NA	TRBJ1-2	TGTGCCAGCACCTCCCCCGACAGCGGCTATGGCTACACCTTC	CASTSPDSGYGYTF
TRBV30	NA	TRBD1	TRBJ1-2	TGTGCCTGGAGTGTAGTTCAAGGACAGGGGAGCTACACCTTC	CAWSVVQGQGSYTF
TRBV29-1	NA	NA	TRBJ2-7	TGCAGCGTCCCTACGGGGGCTAATGCCTACGAGCAGTACTTC	CSVPTGANAYEQYF
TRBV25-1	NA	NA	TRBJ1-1	TGTGCCAGCAGTCGAACAGGAGGTCGGACTGAAGCTTTCTTT	CASSRTGGRTEAFF
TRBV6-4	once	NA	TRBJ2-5	TGTGCCAGCAGTGACGTGGCCGGGGAGACCCAGTACTTC	CASSDVAGETQYF
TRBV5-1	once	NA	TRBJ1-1	TGCGCCAGCAGCTTGGATCCCGGACTGAACACTGAAGCTTTCTTT	CASSLDPGLNTEAFF
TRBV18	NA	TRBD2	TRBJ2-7	TGTGCCAGCTCACCAGGGACTAGCGGGTCCTGGGGCGTTTACGAGCAGTACTTC	CASSPGTSGSWGVYEQYF
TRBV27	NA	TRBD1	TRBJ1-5	TGTGCCAGCAGCAGGGGGCGCGATCAGCCCCAGCATTTT	CASSRGRDQPQHF
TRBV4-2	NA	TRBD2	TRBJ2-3	TGTGCCAGCAGCCAAGATCTTCCGGGAGGAGGTACAGATACGCAGTATTTT	CASSQDLPGGGTDTQYF
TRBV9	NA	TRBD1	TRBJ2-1	TGTGCCAGCAGCATCCACCGGGACAGGGTTCCAAATGAGCAGTTCTTC	CASSIHRDRVPNEQFF
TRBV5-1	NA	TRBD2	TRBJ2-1	TGCGCCAGCAGGAAGCGGGAGTTCGACAATGAGCAGTTCTTC	CASRKREFDNEQFF
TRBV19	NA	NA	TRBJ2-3	TGTGCCAGTAGTAGGGACCCCTCCACAGATACGCAGTATTTT	CASSRDPSTDTQYF
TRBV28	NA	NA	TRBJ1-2	TGTGCCAGCAGTTTACATCAGGCCACTAACTATGGCTACACCTTC	CASSLHQATNYGYTF
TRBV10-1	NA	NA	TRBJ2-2	TGCGCCAGCAGGGGGGCACCCTCCGGGGAGCTGTTTTTT	CASRGAPSGELFF
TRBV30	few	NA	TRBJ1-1	TGTGCCTGGAGTGTAGAGGGCGGCGAGCTCGACCATATGAACACTGAAGCTTTCTTT	CAWSVEGGELDHMNTEAFF
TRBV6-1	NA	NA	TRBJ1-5	TGTGCCAGCAGTGAATTAGGGGAAAATCAGCCCCAGCATTTT	CASSELGENQPQHF
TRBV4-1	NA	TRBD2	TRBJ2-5	TGCGCCAGCAGCCAAGACCGGGGACTAGCGGGAGCCTTAGCGTTTGGGCAAGAGACCCAGTACTTC	CASSQDRGLAGALAFGQETQYF
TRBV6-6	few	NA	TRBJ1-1	TGTGCCAGCCTCACAGGGAACACTGAAGCTTTCTTT	CASLTGNTEAFF
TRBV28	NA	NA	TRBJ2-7	TGTGCCAGCAGTTCCCAATGGAGGGGGGGATCCTACGAGCAGTACTTC	CASSSQWRGGSYEQYF